These T cell receptor beta chains were read from a single sample in a study of response to subunit inactivated influenza vaccine. TCRdb re-derived calls from the RT-PCR reads in MiXCR, one entry per CDR3 protein. The sample lists 540,000 or so distinct CDR3 sequences, under 15% occurring once. Sequenced material: PBMCs from blood, taken 45 days after vaccination. These receptors all come from a man between 45 and 60 years old who received an inactivated influenza vaccine. Both conserved end residues are part of each CDR3. A D gene is named only where the DNA matches it firmly. Size values are once, few and many counts, or a class for expanded clones, and some rows have none.

j_call,v_call,clone_size,d_call,cdr3_nt,cdr3_aa
TRBJ2-1,TRBV24-1,-,-,TGTGCCACCAGTGATTTGGGGCAGGGGAGGGTTTGGGAGCAGTTCTTC,CATSDLGQGRVWEQFF
TRBJ2-1,TRBV5-1,few,TRBD1,TGCGCCAGCAGCTGGACAGGGGCGGGGAATGAGCAGTTCTTC,CASSWTGAGNEQFF
TRBJ1-2,TRBV29-1,many,-,TGCAGCGTTGATCAGGGTTCTGGCTATGGCTACACCTTC,CSVDQGSGYGYTF
TRBJ2-2,TRBV4-1,-,-,TGCGCCAGCAGCCCCTTACCGGCTTTTGGCGGGGAGCTGTTTTTT,CASSPLPAFGGELFF
TRBJ2-7,TRBV11-2,-,TRBD1,TGTGCCAGCAGACCTACCGGGACAGGGCAGTGGGAGCAGTACTTC,CASRPTGTGQWEQYF
TRBJ2-3,TRBV5-1,-,TRBD2,TGCGCCAGCAGACCTCGGACTAGCTTGACAGATACGCAGTATTTT,CASRPRTSLTDTQYF
TRBJ1-2,TRBV5-1,many,-,TGCGCCAGCAGCAGCAGCTATGGCTACACCTTC,CASSSSYGYTF
TRBJ2-1,TRBV24-1,many,TRBD1,TGTGCCACCAGTAAAACCGGGACAGGGGGCTACAATGAGCAGTTCTTC,CATSKTGTGGYNEQFF
TRBJ1-5,TRBV6-2/TRBV6-3,few,TRBD1,TGTGCCAGCAGTTACGCTTGGACAGGGGCGGAAGATCAGCCACAGCATTTT,CASSYAWTGAEDQPQHF
TRBJ2-5,TRBV6-5,many,-,TGTGCCAGCAGCCCCCGGAGGGAGGCCCAGTACTTC,CASSPRREAQYF
TRBJ1-2,TRBV29-1,-,TRBD1,TGCAGCGTTACGCGGGACAGGGGCTATGGCTACACCTTC,CSVTRDRGYGYTF
TRBJ2-3,TRBV7-9,few,-,TGTGCCAGCAGCTTAGGAGCAGACTACACAGATACGCAGTATTTT,CASSLGADYTDTQYF
TRBJ2-2,TRBV12-3/TRBV12-4,few,TRBD2,TGTGCCAGCAGGGGGGGGTACACCGGGGAGCTGTTTTTT,CASRGGYTGELFF
TRBJ1-2,TRBV7-9,few,-,TGTGCCAGCAGCTTAGCCGGGACGGATCATGGCTACACCTTC,CASSLAGTDHGYTF
TRBJ2-1,TRBV29-1,-,TRBD2,TGCAGCGTCGGGACTAGTACCTACAATGAGCAGTTCTTC,CSVGTSTYNEQFF
TRBJ2-3,TRBV10-3,-,TRBD1,TGTGCCACGACAGGGGCTATGTTGACAGATACGCAGTATTTT,CATTGAMLTDTQYF
TRBJ2-3,TRBV7-8,few,-,TGTGCCAGCAGCTTAGAACTTACCACAGATACGCAGTATTTT,CASSLELTTDTQYF
TRBJ1-2,TRBV7-2,few,-,TGTGCCAGCAGCTTAAGCGGGGGGCAGGGCTATGGCTACACCTTC,CASSLSGGQGYGYTF
TRBJ2-7,TRBV7-9,-,-,TGTGCCAGCAGCTCTCCCTCGGACGGATTCTACGAGCAGTACTTC,CASSSPSDGFYEQYF
TRBJ2-1,TRBV20-1,-,TRBD2,TGCAGTGCAACCCGCCCACTAGCGGGAGGGCCTCATGAGCAGTTCTTC,CSATRPLAGGPHEQFF
TRBJ2-1,TRBV7-9,-,TRBD2,TGTGCCAGCGAACACCGGGACTACAACTGGAATGAGCAGTTCTTC,CASEHRDYNWNEQFF
TRBJ1-6,TRBV4-2,-,-,TGTGCCAGCAGCCAAGGACAGGTCGCCTATAATTCACCCCTCCACTTT,CASSQGQVAYNSPLHF
TRBJ2-1,TRBV10-2,-,TRBD2,TGCGCCAGCATAACCGCGGGGGACCGTTTGGTCGATGAGCAGTTCTTC,CASITAGDRLVDEQFF
TRBJ1-4,TRBV6-1,few,-,TGTGCCAGCAGTGAACATTTGGGGGGGGCCGGTGAAAAACTGTTTTTT,CASSEHLGGAGEKLFF
TRBJ1-4,TRBV12-3/TRBV12-4,many,-,TGTGCCAGCAGCCTCCCAGGGCCTAATGAAAAACTGTTTTTT,CASSLPGPNEKLFF
TRBJ2-3,TRBV4-3,-,-,TGCGCCAGCAGCCTAGACAGGACGGGAGCGCAGTATTTT,CASSLDRTGAQYF
TRBJ2-3,TRBV20-1,few,-,TGCAGTGCCTCCCCCCAGCGACGCACAGATACGCAGTATTTT,CSASPQRRTDTQYF
TRBJ2-1,TRBV5-1,many,-,TGCGCCAGCAGCTTGGGGTCGAACAATGAGCAGTTCTTC,CASSLGSNNEQFF
TRBJ2-2,TRBV5-1,-,-,TGCGCCAGCAGCTTGTTTCAGGAGAACACCGGGGAGCTGTTTTTT,CASSLFQENTGELFF
TRBJ1-2,TRBV11-2,-,-,TGTGCCAGCAGCTTAGTCAGCAGCCTAGTGTCCCTTTCCGGGGGCTACACCTTC,CASSLVSSLVSLSGGYTF
TRBJ1-6,TRBV4-3,-,-,TGCGCCAGCAGCCCGTCCCGAAGGGGTTGGTCACCCCTCCACTTT,CASSPSRRGWSPLHF
TRBJ2-7,TRBV20-1,-,-,TGCAGTGCCACAGGCTCAAACTCCTACGAGCAGTACTTC,CSATGSNSYEQYF
TRBJ1-3,TRBV4-3,few,-,TGCGCCAGCAGTCGCGTTCCAGGGGCAGGAGGAAACACCATATATTTT,CASSRVPGAGGNTIYF
TRBJ2-1,TRBV20-1,few,-,TGCAGTGCCAGCGAGTCCGGGCCCTGGGGCTCCTACAATGAGCAGTTCTTC,CSASESGPWGSYNEQFF
TRBJ1-6,TRBV14,-,TRBD1,TGTGCCAGCAGCCAGGGGACAGCCCTCCACTTT,CASSQGTALHF
TRBJ1-4,TRBV12-3/TRBV12-4,-,-,TGTGCCAGCAGTTTTGCCGGGAATGAAAAACTGTTTTTT,CASSFAGNEKLFF
TRBJ2-7,TRBV12-3/TRBV12-4,many,-,TGTGCCAGCAGTCCGGGACTTGTCTACGAGCAGTACTTC,CASSPGLVYEQYF
TRBJ2-3,TRBV7-2,few,-,TGTGCCAGCAGCTTAGGAGTGTCAGATACGCAGTATTTT,CASSLGVSDTQYF
TRBJ2-1,TRBV5-6,many,-,TGTGCCAGCAGCTTGGACTATGAGCAGTTCTTC,CASSLDYEQFF
TRBJ2-1,TRBV7-9,many,-,TGTGCCAGCAGCCAGAGGGAACACTCGATCTACAATGAGCAGTTCTTC,CASSQREHSIYNEQFF
TRBJ2-4,TRBV5-1,-,TRBD1,TGCGCCAGCAGCGCACAGACGACAGGGATAAACATTCAGTACTTC,CASSAQTTGINIQYF
TRBJ2-3,TRBV13,-,TRBD2,TGTGCCAGCATCACTAGTGTAGCGGGGGGGCACCCAGATACGCAGTATTTT,CASITSVAGGHPDTQYF
TRBJ2-1,TRBV4-3,-,TRBD2,TGCGCCAGCAGCCAAGGTTTCGGGACTAGCGGGGACAATGAGCAGTTCTTC,CASSQGFGTSGDNEQFF
TRBJ2-4,TRBV3-1,few,TRBD2,TGTGCCAGCAGCCAACAACTAGCGGGGGGGGCCAAAAACATTCAGTACTTC,CASSQQLAGGAKNIQYF
TRBJ2-5,TRBV29-1,-,TRBD2,TGCAGCGTAACTGACGGGGGGGAGACCCAGTACTTC,CSVTDGGETQYF
TRBJ2-7,TRBV4-3,-,-,TGCGCCAGCAGCCAAGATCTGGGGGGCGGTGGGGGTTTCTCCTACGAGCAGTACTTC,CASSQDLGGGGGFSYEQYF
TRBJ2-1,TRBV6-2/TRBV6-3,few,-,TGTGCCAGCAGTTCCAGCGGGACATTAATACACAATGAGCAGTTCTTC,CASSSSGTLIHNEQFF
TRBJ2-7,TRBV12-3/TRBV12-4,many,-,TGTGCCACTCGCTCGGGACACGGGTCCTCCTACGAGCAGTACTTC,CATRSGHGSSYEQYF
TRBJ2-1,TRBV27,-,-,TGTGCCAGCAGTTTAAATTTCCGTAGGTTCAATGAGCAGTTCTTC,CASSLNFRRFNEQFF
TRBJ1-6,TRBV12-3/TRBV12-4,-,-,TGTGCCAGCAGTTCGACGGGGTTGGTTGGGAATTCACCCCTCCACTTT,CASSSTGLVGNSPLHF
TRBJ2-2,TRBV7-3,few,-,TGTGCCAGCAGCCAATGGTCGGGCGGGGAGCTGTTTTTT,CASSQWSGGELFF
TRBJ1-5,TRBV30,few,-,TGTGCCTGGAGCGACGGGGTCGGGCAGCCCCAGCATTTT,CAWSDGVGQPQHF
TRBJ2-4,TRBV11-2,-,-,TGTGCCAGCAGCTTAGATGCCGGGTTCTTGAACATTCAGTACTTC,CASSLDAGFLNIQYF
TRBJ2-7,TRBV4-3,many,-,TGCGCCAGCAGCCAAGGGACGGGTTACGGGCAGTACTTC,CASSQGTGYGQYF
TRBJ2-7,TRBV20-1,few,TRBD1,TGCAGTGCTAGAGGGGACAGGGGCCCCTTCGAGCAGTACTTC,CSARGDRGPFEQYF
TRBJ2-7,TRBV27,-,-,TGTGCCAGCAGTCCCCTCGCCAGCCTTACCTTAAGGGAGCAGTACTTC,CASSPLASLTLREQYF
TRBJ2-5,TRBV7-9,-,-,TGTGCCAGCAGCTTAGACGGAGGGCCCCAAGAGACCCAGTACTTC,CASSLDGGPQETQYF
TRBJ1-5,TRBV21-1,many,-,TGTGCCAGCAGCAAGGAGTATCAGGGAATTCCTCAGCCCCAGCATTTT,CASSKEYQGIPQPQHF
TRBJ1-1,TRBV20-1,many,TRBD1,TGCAGTGCCACCCCAGCGGACAGGGGAGGTACTGAAGCTTTCTTT,CSATPADRGGTEAFF
TRBJ2-7,TRBV7-2,-,-,TGTGCCAGCAGCTTATGGGACCGCAGCTCCTACGAGCAGTACTTC,CASSLWDRSSYEQYF